One sample yielded the 23 T cell receptor beta chains listed below, sequenced in a study of CD8+ T cells in alopecia areata. As the sequencing template, cDNA was produced by extracting RNA and reverse transcribing it. Sequenced by immunoSEQ multiplex PCR; TCRdb stores in-frame clones only, minus some. The profile shows fewer than 150,000 clones, around two fifths of them singletons. Sequencing was performed on CD4+ T cells sorted from blood. These receptors came from a human donor with alopecia areata.

The chain uses TRBV28 and TRBJ2-3; possible D gene TRBD2, 6 bases. The ends were cut back, 4 bases at V and 7 bases at J, with 21 bases in the middle. The V gene's germline CDR1 is MDHEN and CDR2 SYDVKM. This CDR3 has 16 amino acids. The CDR3 region has the DNA TGTGCCAGCAGTTCCGCTGGCGGGGCCCAGTGGAATACGCAGTATTTT. It specifies CASSSAGGAQWNTQYF.

This clone has just a few counts. The V call is TRBV4-1, the J call TRBJ2-7; 11 nucleotides match TRBD1. Germline V gene lookup returns CDR1 MGHRA and CDR2 YSYEKL. The junction had 5 bases not matched to a gene; V was cut back by 2 bases and J by 5 bases. The CDR3 is made up of 15 amino acids. DNA of the CDR3: TGCGCCAGCAGCCAACCCCGGGACAGGGGGAACGAGCAGTACTTC. It yields the protein CASSQPRDRGNEQYF.

This clone was counted between two and nine times. V and J are TRBV18 and TRBJ2-1, with 12 bases identical to TRBD2. The CDR3 covers 15 residues. The ends lost 6 bases at V and 5 bases at J; junction bases unmatched: 5. Per germline, CDR1 KGHSH and CDR2 LQKENI. The CDR3 loop reads CASSRTSGVHNEQFF. The CDR3 DNA follows: TGTGCCAGCTCCAGGACTAGCGGGGTCCACAATGAGCAGTTCTTC.

This chain links TRBV7-2 with TRBJ2-7, with a weak D call TRBD2 (6 bases). Trimming left V 4 bases short and J 4 bases short, with 14 bases between. The CDR3 extends over 14 amino acids. Germline CDR1 SGHTA, CDR2 FQGNSA. CDR3 in amino acids: CASSSRVGGYEQYF. In DNA, the CDR3 is TGTGCCAGCAGCTCCCGAGTGGGGGGATACGAGCAGTACTTC.

Only a few counts were recorded for this clone. The V and J genes are TRBV29-1 and TRBJ2-3; TRBD1 might be the D (6 bases). Trimming shortened V by 7 bases and J by 6 bases, and 26 bases separated the two germline ends. CDR3 length: 16 amino acids. Germline V CDR1 and CDR2: SQVTM, ANQGSEA. This chain's CDR3 is CSAGGGRASGTDTQYF. The CDR3 DNA follows: TGCAGCGCTGGTGGGGGCCGGGCCTCCGGAACCGATACGCAGTATTTT.

The chain employs TRBV7-2 and TRBJ2-7; 10 nucleotides align to TRBD1. The junction had 11 bases not matched to a gene; V was cut back by 4 bases and J by 5 bases. The CDR3 sequence is 16 residues long. Germline V gene sequence: CDR1 SGHTA, CDR2 FQGNSA. The CDR3 loop is CASSWDGGTGVNEQYF. CDR3 nucleotides: TGTGCCAGCAGCTGGGATGGGGGGACAGGGGTAAACGAGCAGTACTTC.

Only a few counts were recorded for this clone. The CDR3 bases are TGTGCCAGCAGCCAAGAGAGGATCGGGGGAGCCGGGGAGCTGTTTTTT. Its protein product is CASSQERIGGAGELFF. The V call is TRBV4-2, the J call TRBJ2-2; D may be TRBD2 (6 bases). Trimming cost V 0 bases and J 6 bases, with 14 bases left between them. CDR1 and CDR2 from the germline V gene are LGHNA and YNFKEQ. This CDR3 is built from 16 residues.

This rearrangement joins TRBV29-1 to TRBJ2-3; no clear D gene. The V end was cut by 4 bases, the J end by 3 bases, with 8 bases between. CDR3 length: 12 amino acids. Germline lookup yields CDR1 SQVTM and CDR2 ANQGSEA. The CDR3 region is CSVVPRTDTQYF. CDR3 DNA: TGCAGCGTTGTCCCCCGGACAGATACGCAGTATTTT.

This clone has only a few counts. V is TRBV30 and J is TRBJ1-2; no reliable D call. This CDR3 region has 12 residues. V lost 6 bases and J 4 bases, leaving 12 bases between the germline ends. CDR1 and CDR2 from the germline V gene are GTSNPN and SVGIG (reference sequence). This chain's CDR3 is CACNARSYGYTF. The CDR3 nucleotides read TGTGCCTGCAATGCCCGGTCCTATGGCTACACCTTC.

This rearrangement joins TRBV5-6 to TRBJ2-2, with unresolved D. Germline assignment: CDR1 SGHDT and CDR2 YYEEEE. The length of the CDR3 is 14 residues. V was shortened by 1 base and J by 2 bases, with 6 bases between the two germline ends. The CDR3 DNA reads TGTGCCAGCAGCTTGCCCCATAACACCGGGGAGCTGTTTTTT. Translated, it gives CASSLPHNTGELFF.

The V call is TRBV4-3, the J call TRBJ2-3; no definite D call. The CDR3 is made up of 11 amino acids. CDR1 is LGHNA and CDR2 is YSLEER in the germline V gene. The V end was cut by 0 bases, the J end by 6 bases, with 1 base between. This CDR3 reads CASSQEDTQYF. The CDR3 DNA reads TGCGCCAGCAGCCAAGAGGATACGCAGTATTTT.

The V gene is TRBV15, the J gene TRBJ1-5; 10 bases line up with TRBD1. The J segment lost 6 bases and the V segment lost 3 bases, leaving 11 bases of the junction unmatched. Germline V gives CDR1 LNHNV, CDR2 YYDKDF (reference sequence). CDR3 length: 17 amino acids. The CDR3 bases are TGTGCCACCAGCAGCAAGACAGGGGGCGCGTTCGGTCAGCCCCAGCATTTT. As protein: CATSSKTGGAFGQPQHF. The variable domain in full, with the rest retrieved from reference TRBV15 and TRBJ1-5, is DAMVIQNPRYQVTQFGKPVTLSCSQTLNHNVMYWYQQKSSQAPKLLFHYYDKDFNNEADTPDNFQSRRPNTSFCFLDIRSPGLGDTAMYLCATSSKTGGAFGQPQHFGDGTRLSIL.

The chain combines TRBV10-3 with TRBJ1-3; no definite D call. CDR3 length: 14 amino acids. Trimming pared 10 bases from V and 0 bases from J, leaving 13 bases between. Germline V gene data show CDR1 as ENHRY and CDR2 as SYGVKD. CDR3 sequence (DNA): TGTGCCAGCAGAGAACAGCTCTCTGGAAACACCATATATTTT. Amino acid sequence: CASREQLSGNTIYF.

The gene calls are TRBV4-3 and TRBJ2-3; TRBD2 agrees at 7 bases. Trimming cost V 3 bases and J 4 bases; bases outside gene matches: 13. CDR1 is LGHNA and CDR2 is YSLEER in the germline V gene. This CDR3 spans 17 amino acids. The CDR3: CASSQSRVLGGADTQYF. As DNA, the CDR3 is TGCGCCAGCAGCCAGTCTCGAGTCCTGGGAGGGGCAGATACGCAGTATTTT.

J is TRBJ1-2 and V is TRBV30; no clear D gene. Germline V gene sequence: CDR1 GTSNPN, CDR2 SVGIG (reference sequence). The ends were cut back, 3 bases at V and 3 bases at J, with 8 bases in the middle. This CDR3 is built from 12 residues. DNA of the CDR3: TGTGCCTGGAGAAGGACGGACTATGGCTACACCTTC. This encodes CAWRRTDYGYTF.

The chain links TRBV29-1 to TRBJ1-1, with D perhaps matching TRBD1 (5 bases). V was clipped by 7 bases and J by 3 bases, with 12 bases between them. Germline CDR1 is SQVTM and CDR2 is ANQGSEA. This CDR3 comprises 12 residues. In DNA form, the CDR3 reads TGCAGCGGTGTGGGGGTGGACACTGAAGCTTTCTTT. Protein: CSGVGVDTEAFF.

This clone was observed a few times. The rearrangement joins TRBV29-1 to TRBJ2-7; 12 bases are shared with TRBD2. The CDR3 covers 16 residues. In germline, CDR1 is SQVTM, CDR2 ANQGSEA. Germline trimming cut 3 bases from V and 2 bases from J; bases unmatched to any gene: 8. The CDR3 protein is CSVESLTSGRAYEQYF. The CDR3 DNA reads TGCAGCGTTGAGTCCCTGACTAGCGGGAGAGCCTACGAGCAGTACTTC.

The V call is TRBV29-1, the J call TRBJ1-1; 9 bases are shared with TRBD1. This CDR3 has 12 residues. The germline CDR1 and CDR2 sequences are SQVTM and ANQGSEA. V was clipped by 6 bases and J by 6 bases; unmatched bases: 5. The CDR3 protein is CSVGTGRAEAFF. CDR3 nucleotide sequence: TGCAGCGTCGGGACAGGGCGGGCTGAAGCTTTCTTT.

This rearrangement joins TRBV2 to TRBJ2-5; 10 bases map to TRBD1. The J call is uncertain, as TRBJ2-7 better fits the DNA end. Germline V gene lookup returns CDR1 SNHLY and CDR2 FYNNEI. The CDR3 loop spans 13 amino acids. CDR3 loop: CASRGQGIGEQYF. For the CDR3, the DNA is TGTGCCAGCAGGGGACAGGGGATCGGCGAGCAGTACTTC.

V usage is TRBV29-1 and J usage is TRBJ1-5; possible D gene TRBD1, 5 bases. V lost 4 bases and J lost 7, with 11 bases in between. From germline, CDR1 is SQVTM and CDR2 ANQGSEA. The CDR3 loop spans 12 amino acids. The CDR3 here is CSVAARDQPQHF. The CDR3 bases are TGCAGCGTTGCCGCCAGGGACCAGCCCCAGCATTTT.

The genes are TRBV7-3 and TRBJ2-3, with D possibly matching TRBD1 (6 bases). Per germline, CDR1 SGHTA and CDR2 FQGTGA. Trimming pared 5 bases from V and 2 bases from J, leaving 17 bases between. The CDR3 is made up of 16 amino acids. CDR3 nucleotides: TGTGCCAGCAGCCCCGGGGCCAGGGGTTACACAGATACGCAGTATTTT. This translates into CASSPGARGYTDTQYF.

The V call is TRBV7-7, the J call TRBJ1-2; 9 positions agree with TRBD1. The CDR3 is 15 residues long. Trimming at V came to 5 bases and at J to 8 bases, leaving 12 bases not matched to a gene. In germline, CDR1 is SSHAT, CDR2 FNYEAQ (reference sequence). CDR3 DNA: TGTGCCAGCAGCCCCCTCCTCGGACAGGGGAACGGCTACACCTTC. This translates into CASSPLLGQGNGYTF.

This chain joins TRBV29-1 and TRBJ1-1, with 7 bases lining up with TRBD1. The germline gives CDR1 SQVTM, CDR2 ANQGSEA. After removal of 6 bases from V and 3 bases from J, the junction contained 7 bases not matched to a gene. CDR3 length: 13 residues. CDR3 loop: CSVGQVLDTEAFF. The CDR3 DNA reads as TGCAGCGTAGGACAGGTTCTAGACACTGAAGCTTTCTTT. The entire variable domain, with the rest obtained from reference TRBV29-1 and TRBJ1-1, is as follows: SAVISQKPSRDICQRGTSLTIQCQVDSQVTMMFWYRQQPGQSLTLIATANQGSEATYESGFVIDKFPISRPNLTFSTLTVSNMSPEDSSIYLCSVGQVLDTEAFFGQGTRLTVV.